This T cell receptor (beta chain) was observed in a study of T cells in Graves' hyperthyroidism and ophthalmopathy. Study context: Upon initial diagnosis and before any treatment, peripheral blood was collected. Points from the study as a whole: Ophthalmopathy could be told apart from stable hyperthyroidism with a 13 V-J model. Before onset, by a median of around 6.4 months, the model predicted ophthalmopathy.

Germline V lookup: CDR1 MNHEY, CDR2 SMNVEV (reference sequence). The CDR3 spans 16 residues. V trimming: 2 bases; J trimming: 0 bases; junction bases outside the gene matches: 4. The TCR beta CDR3 regions underwent amplification using RNA transcripts as the source. Using the HTBI primer set, a first-round RT-PCR was run on the TCR CDR3. From the multiplex PCR reads, TCRdb called clonotypes with MiXCR, one entry per CDR3 protein. The sample lists about 530,000 distinct CDR3 sequences, approximately 17% occurring once. This clonotype was detected many times. Its antigen is still unknown. Sequencing input: blood. The receptor's source is a woman under 30 with Graves' ophthalmopathy. The rearrangement joins TRBV27 to TRBJ2-1; TRBD2 agrees at 7 bases. The CDR3 loop is CASSLLADSSYNEQFF. CDR3 nucleotide sequence: TGTGCCAGCAGTTTACTAGCGGATAGCTCCTACAATGAGCAGTTCTTC.